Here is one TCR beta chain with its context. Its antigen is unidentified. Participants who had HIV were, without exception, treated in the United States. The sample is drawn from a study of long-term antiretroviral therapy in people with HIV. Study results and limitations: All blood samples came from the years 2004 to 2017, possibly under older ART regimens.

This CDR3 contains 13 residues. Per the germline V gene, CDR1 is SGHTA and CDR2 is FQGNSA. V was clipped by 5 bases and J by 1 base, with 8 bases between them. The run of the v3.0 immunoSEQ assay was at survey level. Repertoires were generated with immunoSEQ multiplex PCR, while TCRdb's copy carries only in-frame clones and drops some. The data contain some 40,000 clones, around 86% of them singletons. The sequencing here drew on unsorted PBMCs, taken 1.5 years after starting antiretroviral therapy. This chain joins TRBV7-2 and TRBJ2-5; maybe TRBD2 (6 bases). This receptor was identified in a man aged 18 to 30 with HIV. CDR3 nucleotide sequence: TGTGCCAGCAGCCGGACTATCCAAGAGACCCAGTACTTC. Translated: CASSRTIQETQYF.